This paragraph covers one TCR beta chain sequence. Its antigen is undetermined. The CDR3 spans 11 residues. Germline CDR1 is SGHRS and CDR2 is YFSETQ. V lost 6 bases to trimming and J lost 7 bases, with 9 bases between them. The sample belongs to a study of T cell responses to AZD1222 COVID-19 vaccine. Broader study findings: Just six people given AZD1222 tested seropositive at baseline. Two AZD1222 administrations were followed by greater Spike-specific TCR breadth and depth.

TCRdb keeps only in-frame clones here, not all; method: immunoSEQ multiplex PCR. The data hold around 78,000 clones, with about 93% observed a single time. The V and J genes are TRBV5-1 and TRBJ2-3, with a tentative D call TRBD2 (6 bases). The sequencing used peripheral blood, collected on day 0 of MenACWY control vaccination. The source of this sequence is an adult in good health. CDR3 in amino acids: CASTGLHTQYF. In DNA, the CDR3 is TGCGCCAGCACCGGACTACATACGCAGTATTTT.